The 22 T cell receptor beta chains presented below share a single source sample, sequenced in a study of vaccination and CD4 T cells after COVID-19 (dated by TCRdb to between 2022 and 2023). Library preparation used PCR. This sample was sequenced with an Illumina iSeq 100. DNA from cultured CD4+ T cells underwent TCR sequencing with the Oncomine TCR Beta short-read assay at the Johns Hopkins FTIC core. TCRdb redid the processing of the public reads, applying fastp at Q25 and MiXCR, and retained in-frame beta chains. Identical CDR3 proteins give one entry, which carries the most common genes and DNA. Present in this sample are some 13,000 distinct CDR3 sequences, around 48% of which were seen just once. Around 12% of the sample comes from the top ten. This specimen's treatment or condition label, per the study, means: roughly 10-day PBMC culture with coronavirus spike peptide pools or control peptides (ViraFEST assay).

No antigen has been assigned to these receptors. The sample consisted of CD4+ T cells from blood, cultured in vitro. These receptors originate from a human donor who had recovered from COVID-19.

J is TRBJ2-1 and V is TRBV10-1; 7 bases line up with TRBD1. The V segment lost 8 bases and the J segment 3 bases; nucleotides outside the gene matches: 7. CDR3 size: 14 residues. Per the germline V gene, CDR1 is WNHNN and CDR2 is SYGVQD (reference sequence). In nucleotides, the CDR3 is TGCGCCAGCTCGCGAGACAGGGTCTACAATGAGCAGTTCTTC. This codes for CASSRDRVYNEQFF.

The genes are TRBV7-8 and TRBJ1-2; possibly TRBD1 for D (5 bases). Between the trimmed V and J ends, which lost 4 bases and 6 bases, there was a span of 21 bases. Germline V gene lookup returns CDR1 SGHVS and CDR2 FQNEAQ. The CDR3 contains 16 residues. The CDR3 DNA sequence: TGTGCCAGCAGCTCCCCGGGACGCGGAGAGGGGCATGGCTACACCTTC. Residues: CASSSPGRGEGHGYTF.

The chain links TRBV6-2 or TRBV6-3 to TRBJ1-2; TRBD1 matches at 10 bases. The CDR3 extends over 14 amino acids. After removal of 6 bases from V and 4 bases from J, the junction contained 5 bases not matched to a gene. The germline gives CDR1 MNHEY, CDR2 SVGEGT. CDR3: CASRGTGAAYGYTF. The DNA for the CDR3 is TGTGCCAGCAGGGGGACAGGGGCTGCCTATGGCTACACCTTC.

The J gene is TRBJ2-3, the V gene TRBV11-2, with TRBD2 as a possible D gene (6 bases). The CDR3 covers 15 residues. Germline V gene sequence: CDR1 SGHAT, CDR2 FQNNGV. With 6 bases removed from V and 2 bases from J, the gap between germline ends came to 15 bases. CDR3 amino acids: CASRPGTSFTDTQYF. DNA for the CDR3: TGTGCCAGCAGACCCGGGACTTCCTTCACAGATACGCAGTATTTT.

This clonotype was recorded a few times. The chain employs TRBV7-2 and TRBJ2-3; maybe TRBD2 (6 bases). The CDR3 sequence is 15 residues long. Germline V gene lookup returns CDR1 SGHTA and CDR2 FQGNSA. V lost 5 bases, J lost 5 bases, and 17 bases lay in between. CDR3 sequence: CASSITGLFQDTQYF. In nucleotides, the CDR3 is TGTGCCAGCAGCATCACCGGACTATTCCAAGATACGCAGTATTTT. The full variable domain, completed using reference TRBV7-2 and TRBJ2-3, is GAGVSQSPSNKVTEKGKDVELRCDPISGHTALYWYRQSLGQGLEFLIYFQGNSAPDKSGLPSDRFSAERTGGSVSTLTIQRTQQEDSAVYLCASSITGLFQDTQYFGPGTRLTVL.

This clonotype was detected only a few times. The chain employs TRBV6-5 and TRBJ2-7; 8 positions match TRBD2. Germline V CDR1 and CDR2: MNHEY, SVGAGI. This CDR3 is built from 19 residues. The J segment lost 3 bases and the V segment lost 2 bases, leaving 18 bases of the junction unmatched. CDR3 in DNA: TGTGCCAGCAGTTACGACAAACAACGGGGGGGCCAGCAACACTACGAGCAGTACTTC. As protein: CASSYDKQRGGQQHYEQYF.

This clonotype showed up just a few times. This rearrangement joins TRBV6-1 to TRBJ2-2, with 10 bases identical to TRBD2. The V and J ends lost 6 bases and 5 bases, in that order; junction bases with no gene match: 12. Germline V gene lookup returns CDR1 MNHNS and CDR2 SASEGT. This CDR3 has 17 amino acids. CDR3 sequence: CASSGTSELIGTGELFF. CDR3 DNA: TGTGCCAGCAGCGGGACTAGCGAGTTGATAGGGACCGGGGAGCTGTTTTTT.

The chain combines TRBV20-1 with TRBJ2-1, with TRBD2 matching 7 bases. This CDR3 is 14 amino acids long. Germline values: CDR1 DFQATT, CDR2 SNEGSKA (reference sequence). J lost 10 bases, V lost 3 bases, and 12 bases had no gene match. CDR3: CSARGGFLGSEQFF. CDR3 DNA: TGCAGTGCTAGGGGAGGGTTCCTGGGGTCGGAGCAGTTCTTC.

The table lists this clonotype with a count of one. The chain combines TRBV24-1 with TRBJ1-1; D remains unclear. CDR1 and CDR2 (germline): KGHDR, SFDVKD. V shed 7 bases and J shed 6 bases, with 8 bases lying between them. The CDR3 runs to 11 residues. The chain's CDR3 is CATRDGSEAFF. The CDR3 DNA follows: TGTGCCACCAGGGACGGATCTGAAGCTTTCTTT.

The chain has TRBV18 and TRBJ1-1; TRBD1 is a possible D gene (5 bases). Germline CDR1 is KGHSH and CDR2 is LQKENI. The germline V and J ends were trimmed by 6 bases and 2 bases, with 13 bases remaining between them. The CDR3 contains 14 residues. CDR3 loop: CASSPAGTNTEAFF. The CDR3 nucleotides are TGTGCCAGCTCGCCCGCCGGGACCAACACTGAAGCTTTCTTT.

The CDR3 sequence: CSAPSSPTNEKLFF. The CDR3 region has the DNA TGCAGTGCGCCCTCTTCTCCAACTAATGAAAAACTGTTTTTT. V gene TRBV20-1 combines with J gene TRBJ1-4; D not certain. With 6 bases removed from V and 0 bases from J, the gap between germline ends came to 11 bases. Germline V gene data show CDR1 as DFQATT and CDR2 as SNEGSKA (reference sequence). CDR3 size: 14 residues.

CDR3 loop: CATSDYSTDTQYF. The CDR3 nucleotides read TGTGCCACCAGTGATTATAGCACAGATACGCAGTATTTT. The gene calls are TRBV24-1 and TRBJ2-3; D unresolved. V was trimmed by 2 bases and J by 0 bases, leaving 2 bases between them. There are 13 residues in the CDR3. Germline CDR1 and CDR2: KGHDR and SFDVKD.

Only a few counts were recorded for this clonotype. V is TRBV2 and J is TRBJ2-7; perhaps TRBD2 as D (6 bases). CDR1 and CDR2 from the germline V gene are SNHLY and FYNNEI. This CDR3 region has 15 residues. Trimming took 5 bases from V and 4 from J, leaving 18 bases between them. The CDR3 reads CASSSTGTLPYEQYF. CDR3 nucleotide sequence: TGTGCCAGCAGTTCAACCGGGACTCTTCCTTACGAGCAGTACTTC.

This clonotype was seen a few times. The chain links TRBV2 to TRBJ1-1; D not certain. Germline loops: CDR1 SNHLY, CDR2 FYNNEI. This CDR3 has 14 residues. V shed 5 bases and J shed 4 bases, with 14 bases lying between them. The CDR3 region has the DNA TGTGCCAGCAGTCGACAATCGGGAGGCACTGAAGCTTTCTTT. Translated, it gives CASSRQSGGTEAFF.

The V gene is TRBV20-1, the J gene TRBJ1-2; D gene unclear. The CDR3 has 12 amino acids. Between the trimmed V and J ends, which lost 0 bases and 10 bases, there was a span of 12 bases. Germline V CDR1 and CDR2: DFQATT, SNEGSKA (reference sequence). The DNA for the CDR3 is TGCAGTGCTAGAGATAACCGCAAACTCTACACCTTC. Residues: CSARDNRKLYTF.

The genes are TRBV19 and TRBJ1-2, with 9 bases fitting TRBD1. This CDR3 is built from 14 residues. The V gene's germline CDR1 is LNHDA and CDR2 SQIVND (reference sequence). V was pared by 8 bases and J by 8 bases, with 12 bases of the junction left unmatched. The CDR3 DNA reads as TGTGCCAGTTCCTACAGGGGGCATACCAAAGGCTACACCTTC. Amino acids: CASSYRGHTKGYTF.

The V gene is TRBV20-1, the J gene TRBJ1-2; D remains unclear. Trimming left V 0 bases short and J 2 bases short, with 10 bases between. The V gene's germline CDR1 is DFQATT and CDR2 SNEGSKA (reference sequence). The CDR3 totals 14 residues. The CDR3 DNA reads TGCAGTGCTAGAGACTGGGATCGAAACTATGGCTACACCTTC. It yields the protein CSARDWDRNYGYTF.

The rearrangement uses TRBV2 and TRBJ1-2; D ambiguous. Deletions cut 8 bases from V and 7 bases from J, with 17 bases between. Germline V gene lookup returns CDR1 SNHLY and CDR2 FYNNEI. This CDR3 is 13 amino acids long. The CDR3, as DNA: TGTGCCAGCTCTACGGCGGTCTCCTCTGGCTACACCTTC. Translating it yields CASSTAVSSGYTF.

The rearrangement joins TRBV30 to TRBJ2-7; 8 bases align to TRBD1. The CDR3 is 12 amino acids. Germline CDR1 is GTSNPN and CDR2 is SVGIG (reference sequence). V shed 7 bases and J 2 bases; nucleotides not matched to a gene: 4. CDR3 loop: CASGQGPYEQYF. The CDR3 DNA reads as TGTGCCTCCGGACAGGGACCCTACGAGCAGTACTTC.

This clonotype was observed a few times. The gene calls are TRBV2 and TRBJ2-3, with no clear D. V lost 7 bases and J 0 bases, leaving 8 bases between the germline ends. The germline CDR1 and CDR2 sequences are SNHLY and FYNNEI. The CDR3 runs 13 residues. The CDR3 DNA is TGTGCCAGCACTTATACGAGCACAGATACGCAGTATTTT. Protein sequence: CASTYTSTDTQYF.

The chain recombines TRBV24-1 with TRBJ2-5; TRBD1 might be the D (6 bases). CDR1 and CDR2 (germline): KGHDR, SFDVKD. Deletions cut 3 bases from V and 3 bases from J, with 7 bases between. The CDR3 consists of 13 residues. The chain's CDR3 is CATSDGDKETQYF. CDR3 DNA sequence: TGTGCCACCAGTGATGGGGACAAAGAGACCCAGTACTTC.

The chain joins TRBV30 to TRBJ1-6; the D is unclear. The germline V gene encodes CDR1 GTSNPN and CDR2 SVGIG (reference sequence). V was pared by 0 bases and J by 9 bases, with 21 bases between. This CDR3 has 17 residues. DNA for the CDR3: TGTGCCTGGAGTGTACGTTTAGGGATTAGCCGCCGTTCACCCCTCCACTTT. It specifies CAWSVRLGISRRSPLHF.